This TCR beta chain was found in a study of radiotherapy plus CTLA-4 blockade in lung cancer (dated by TCRdb to about 2018). For context, the study as a whole: Among the enrolled patients, approximately 18% had an objective response, and about 29% reached disease control.

Points the paper makes about the study in general: Increased serum interferon-beta after radiation, together with early dynamic changes in blood T cell clones, were reported to be the strongest predictors of response. After treatment with radiotherapy and ipilimumab, TCR clones that originated in tumors expanded in peripheral blood.

This clone has a single count. The antigen it recognizes is unknown. Base qualities are not at hand, and no much larger clone is one base apart. Trimming takes 8 bases from V and 0 bases from J, and the germline ends sit 8 bases apart. The CDR1 and CDR2 encoded by the germline V gene are MGHRA and YSYEKL. From its cysteine to its phenylalanine, the CDR3 spans 14 amino acids. Kept here is only the CDR3 DNA, which spans 42 bases and is read in frame from base 1. Focal radiation therapy combined with CTLA-4 blockade (ipilimumab) was tested in patients with chemo-refractory metastatic non-small-cell lung cancer. Receptor libraries were prepared by the immunoSEQ multiplex PCR assay. Not all clones reach the TCRdb copy of this immuneACCESS table, which keeps in-frame sequences only. Checked studies attribute under half of the gap to unresolved V genes and leave the rest unexplained. The sample table shows tens of thousands of clones, and around four fifths are seen once. The top ten constitute less than 4.5% of the sample.

The TCR originated in a human donor with non-small cell lung cancer who had a partial response to radiotherapy plus ipilimumab. The V and J genes are TRBV4-1 and TRBJ2-6; the D gene is not confidently resolved. Material: peripheral blood, obtained from a patient treated with radiotherapy plus ipilimumab. CDR3 reads: CASSVRSGANVLTF. The nucleotides are TGCGCCAGCTCCGTTCGCTCTGGGGCCAACGTCCTGACTTTC.